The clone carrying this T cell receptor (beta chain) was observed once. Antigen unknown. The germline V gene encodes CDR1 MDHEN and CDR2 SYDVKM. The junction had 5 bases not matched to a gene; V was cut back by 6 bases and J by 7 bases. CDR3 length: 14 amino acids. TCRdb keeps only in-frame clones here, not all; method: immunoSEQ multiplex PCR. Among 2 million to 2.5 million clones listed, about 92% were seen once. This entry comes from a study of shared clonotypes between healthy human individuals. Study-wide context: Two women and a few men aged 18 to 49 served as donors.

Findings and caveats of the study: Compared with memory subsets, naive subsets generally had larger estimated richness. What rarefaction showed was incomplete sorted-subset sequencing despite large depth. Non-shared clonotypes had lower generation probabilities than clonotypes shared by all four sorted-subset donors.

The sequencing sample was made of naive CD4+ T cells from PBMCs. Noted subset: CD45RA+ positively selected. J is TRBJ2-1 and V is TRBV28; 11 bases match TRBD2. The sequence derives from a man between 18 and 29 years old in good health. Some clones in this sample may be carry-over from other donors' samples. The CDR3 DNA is TGTGCCAGCAGCCATAGCGGGAGGGAGAATGAGCAGTTCTTC. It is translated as CASSHSGRENEQFF.